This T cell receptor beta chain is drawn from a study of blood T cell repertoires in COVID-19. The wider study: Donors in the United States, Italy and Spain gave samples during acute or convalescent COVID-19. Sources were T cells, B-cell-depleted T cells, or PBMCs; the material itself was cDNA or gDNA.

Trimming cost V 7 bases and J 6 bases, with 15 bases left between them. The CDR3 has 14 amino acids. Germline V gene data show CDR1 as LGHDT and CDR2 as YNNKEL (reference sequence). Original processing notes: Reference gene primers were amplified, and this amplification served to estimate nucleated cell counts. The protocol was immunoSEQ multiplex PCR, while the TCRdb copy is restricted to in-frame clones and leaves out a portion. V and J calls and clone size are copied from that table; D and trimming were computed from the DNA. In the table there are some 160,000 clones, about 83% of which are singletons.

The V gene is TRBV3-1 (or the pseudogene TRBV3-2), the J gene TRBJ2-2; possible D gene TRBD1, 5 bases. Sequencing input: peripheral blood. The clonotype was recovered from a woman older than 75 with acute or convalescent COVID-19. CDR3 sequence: CASTSGRGSGELFF. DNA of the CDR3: TGTGCCAGCACTTCTGGAAGGGGATCCGGGGAGCTGTTTTTT.